This T cell receptor (beta chain) was retrieved from a study of blood T cell repertoires in COVID-19. Study details: COVID-19 samples collected from the United States, Italy and Spain covered acute and convalescent phases. Sources were T cells, B-cell-depleted T cells, or PBMCs; the material itself was cDNA or gDNA.

Produced via immunoSEQ multiplex PCR; TCRdb's table is partial and in-frame only. The table includes about 190,000 clones, 75% to 95% detected once. In germline, CDR1 is MDHEN, CDR2 SYDVKM. This CDR3 has 15 residues. Trimming stripped 2 bases from V and 3 bases from J, with 11 bases between. The TCR originated in a man between 45 and 60 years old with acute or convalescent COVID-19. The chain links TRBV28 to TRBJ1-5; D is undetermined. Input material: peripheral blood. Here the CDR3 DNA reads TGTGCCAGCAGTTTAACGTACGGGGACAATCAGCCCCAGCATTTT. This codes for CASSLTYGDNQPQHF.